This paragraph reports one TCR beta chain. This record belongs to a study of spatial heterogeneity in lung cancer. Study-wide background: The count of detected beta-chain sequences consistently exceeded that of alpha-chain sequences.

The V end was cut by 1 base, the J end by 0 bases, with 2 bases between. Germline loops: CDR1 SGHNT, CDR2 YYREEE (reference sequence). The CDR3 loop spans 14 amino acids. Individual TCR cDNA molecules each bore their own unique molecular identifier. TCRdb used MiXCR to reprocess the 5' RACE reads, holding one entry per CDR3 protein. The repertoire holds some 100,000 distinct CDR3 sequences, with approximately 8.2% as singletons. As for time point: sample taken at primary tumor resection. The input material, whole RNA from tumor, nontumor lung or frozen PBMC, was sequenced unsorted. Samples were obtained from some 72 donors, all untreated early-stage non-small cell lung cancer patients.

V and J are TRBV5-4 and TRBJ2-6; D gene uncertain. The source is a male donor with early-stage non-small cell lung cancer. Sequencing used PBMCs, obtained at surgery. This CDR3 is CASSLPSGANVLTF. CDR3 nucleotide sequence: TGTGCCAGCAGCTTGCCCTCTGGGGCCAACGTCCTGACTTTC.